This TCR beta chain was sequenced during a study of early T cells in non-severe SARS-CoV-2 infection. For the study at large: The sequenced material was bulk RNA from unsorted whole blood, and its chains were unpaired.

Study results and caveats: Private and CD4 specificities were missed by VDJdb matching, which favored anti-spike CD8 responses.

This CDR3 is 15 amino acids long. Trimming took off 4 bases at V and 2 bases at J, with 14 bases between the two ends. Germline V lookup: CDR1 MNHNS, CDR2 SASEGT. This clonotype was seen repeatedly, ten times or more. Its antigen remains unidentified. In the library, individual cDNA molecules carried attached unique molecular identifiers. TCRdb re-analysed the 5' RACE reads in MiXCR, keeping a single row per CDR3 protein. The sample yields fewer than 80,000 distinct CDR3 sequences, about 10% seen once. J is TRBJ1-1 and V is TRBV6-1, with D hard to call. Sequenced material: whole blood, taken at baseline. The origin of this receptor is an adult who was a healthcare worker with PCR-confirmed SARS-CoV-2 infection or an uninfected control (not recorded which). The CDR3 loop reads CASSGLRNRNTEAFF. CDR3 DNA sequence: TGTGCCAGCAGTGGCCTGCGGAACAGAAACACTGAAGCTTTCTTT.